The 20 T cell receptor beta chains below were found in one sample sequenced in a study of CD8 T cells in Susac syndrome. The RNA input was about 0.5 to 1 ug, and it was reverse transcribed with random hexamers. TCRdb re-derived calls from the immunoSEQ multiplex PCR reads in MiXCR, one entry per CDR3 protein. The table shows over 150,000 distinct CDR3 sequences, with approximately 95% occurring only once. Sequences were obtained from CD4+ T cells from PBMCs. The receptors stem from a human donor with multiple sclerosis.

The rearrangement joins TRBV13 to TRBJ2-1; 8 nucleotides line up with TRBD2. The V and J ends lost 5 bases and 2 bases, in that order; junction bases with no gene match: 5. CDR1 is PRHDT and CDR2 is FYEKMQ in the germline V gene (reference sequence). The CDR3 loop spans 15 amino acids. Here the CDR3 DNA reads TGTGCCAGCAGCGTTGGACTAGCCACCTACAATGAGCAGTTCTTC. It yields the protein CASSVGLATYNEQFF.

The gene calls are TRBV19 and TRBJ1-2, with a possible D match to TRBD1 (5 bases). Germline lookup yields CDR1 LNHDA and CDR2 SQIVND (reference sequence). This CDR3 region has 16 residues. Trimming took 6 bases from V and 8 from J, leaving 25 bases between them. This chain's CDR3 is CASRILWGRGSSGYTF. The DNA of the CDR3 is TGTGCCAGTAGGATACTCTGGGGCCGGGGGTCCAGCGGCTACACCTTC.

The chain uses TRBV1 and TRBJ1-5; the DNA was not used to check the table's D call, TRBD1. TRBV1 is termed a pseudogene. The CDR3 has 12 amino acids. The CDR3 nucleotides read TGCACCAGCAGCCCGACATGGGGAGCCCAGCATTTT. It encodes CTSSPTWGAQHF.

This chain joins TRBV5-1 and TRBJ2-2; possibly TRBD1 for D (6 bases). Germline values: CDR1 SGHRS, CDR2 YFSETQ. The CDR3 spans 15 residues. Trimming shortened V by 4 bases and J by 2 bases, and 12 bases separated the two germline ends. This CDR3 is CASSETGSNTGELFF. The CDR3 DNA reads TGCGCCAGCAGCGAGACAGGATCTAACACCGGGGAGCTGTTTTTT.

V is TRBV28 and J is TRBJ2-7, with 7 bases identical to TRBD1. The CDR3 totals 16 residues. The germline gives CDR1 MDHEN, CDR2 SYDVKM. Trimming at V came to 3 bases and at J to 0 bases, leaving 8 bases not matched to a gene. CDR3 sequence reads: CASSFFGGQDSYEQYF. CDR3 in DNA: TGTGCCAGCAGTTTTTTCGGTGGACAGGACTCCTACGAGCAGTACTTC.

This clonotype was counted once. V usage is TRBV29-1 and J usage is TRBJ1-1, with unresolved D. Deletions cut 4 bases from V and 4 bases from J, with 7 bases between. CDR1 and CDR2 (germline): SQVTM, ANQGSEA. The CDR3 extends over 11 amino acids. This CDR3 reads CSVAHTTEAFF. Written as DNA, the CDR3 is TGCAGCGTTGCCCATACCACTGAAGCTTTCTTT. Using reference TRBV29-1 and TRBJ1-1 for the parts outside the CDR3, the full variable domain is SAVISQKPSRDICQRGTSLTIQCQVDSQVTMMFWYRQQPGQSLTLIATANQGSEATYESGFVIDKFPISRPNLTFSTLTVSNMSPEDSSIYLCSVAHTTEAFFGQGTRLTVV.

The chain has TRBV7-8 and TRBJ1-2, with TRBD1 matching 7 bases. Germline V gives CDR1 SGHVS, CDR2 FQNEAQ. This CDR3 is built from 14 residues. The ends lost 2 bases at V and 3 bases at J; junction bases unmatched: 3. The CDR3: CASSLPGQDYGYTF. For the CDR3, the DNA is TGTGCCAGCAGCTTACCCGGACAGGACTATGGCTACACCTTC.

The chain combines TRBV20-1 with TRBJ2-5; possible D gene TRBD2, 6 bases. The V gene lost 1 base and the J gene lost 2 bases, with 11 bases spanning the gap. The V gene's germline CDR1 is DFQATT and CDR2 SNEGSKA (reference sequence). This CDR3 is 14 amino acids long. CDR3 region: CSARAGTVQETQYF. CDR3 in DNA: TGCAGTGCTAGAGCCGGGACTGTTCAAGAGACCCAGTACTTC.

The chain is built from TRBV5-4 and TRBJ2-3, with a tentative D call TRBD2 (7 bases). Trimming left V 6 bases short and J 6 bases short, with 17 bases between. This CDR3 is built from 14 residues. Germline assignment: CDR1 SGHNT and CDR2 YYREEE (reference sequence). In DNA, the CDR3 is TGTGCCAGCATCAATTCCGGGGGGCCGGATACGCAGTATTTT. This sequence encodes CASINSGGPDTQYF.

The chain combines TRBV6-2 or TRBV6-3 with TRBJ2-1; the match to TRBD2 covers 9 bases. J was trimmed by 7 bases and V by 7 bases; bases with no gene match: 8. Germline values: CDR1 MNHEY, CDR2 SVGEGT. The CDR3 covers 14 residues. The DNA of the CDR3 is TGTGCCAGCATGAGGCGGGAGGGCCAGAATGAGCAGTTCTTC. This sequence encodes CASMRREGQNEQFF.

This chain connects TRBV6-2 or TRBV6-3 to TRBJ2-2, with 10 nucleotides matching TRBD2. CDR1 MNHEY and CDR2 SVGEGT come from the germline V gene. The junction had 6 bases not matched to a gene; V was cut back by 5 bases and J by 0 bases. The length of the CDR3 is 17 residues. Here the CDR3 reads CASSVLAGYSNTGELFF. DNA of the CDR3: TGTGCCAGCAGTGTACTAGCGGGGTACTCGAACACCGGGGAGCTGTTTTTT.

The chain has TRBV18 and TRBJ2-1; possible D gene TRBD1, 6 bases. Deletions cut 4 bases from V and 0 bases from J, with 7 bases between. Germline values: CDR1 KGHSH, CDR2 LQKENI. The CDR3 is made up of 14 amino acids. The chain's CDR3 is CASSQDSSYNEQFF. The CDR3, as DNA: TGTGCCAGCTCACAGGACAGCTCCTACAATGAGCAGTTCTTC.

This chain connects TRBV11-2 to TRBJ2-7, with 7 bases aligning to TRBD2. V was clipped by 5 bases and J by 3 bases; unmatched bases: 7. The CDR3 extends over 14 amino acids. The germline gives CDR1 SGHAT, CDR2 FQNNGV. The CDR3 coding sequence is TGTGCCAGCAGCCCCCAGGGCGGGAGCTACGAGCAGTACTTC. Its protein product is CASSPQGGSYEQYF.

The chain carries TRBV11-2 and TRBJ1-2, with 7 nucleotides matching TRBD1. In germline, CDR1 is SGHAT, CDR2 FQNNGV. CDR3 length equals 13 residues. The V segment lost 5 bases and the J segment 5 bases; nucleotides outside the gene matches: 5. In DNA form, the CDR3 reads TGTGCCAGCAGCCAGACAGGGCCATATGGCTACACCTTC. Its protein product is CASSQTGPYGYTF.

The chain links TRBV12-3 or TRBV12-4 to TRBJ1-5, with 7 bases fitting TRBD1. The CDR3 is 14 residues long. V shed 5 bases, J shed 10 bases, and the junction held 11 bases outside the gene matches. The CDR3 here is CASSVDRATGPQHF. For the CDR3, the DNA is TGTGCCAGCAGTGTTGACAGGGCCACTGGTCCCCAGCATTTT.

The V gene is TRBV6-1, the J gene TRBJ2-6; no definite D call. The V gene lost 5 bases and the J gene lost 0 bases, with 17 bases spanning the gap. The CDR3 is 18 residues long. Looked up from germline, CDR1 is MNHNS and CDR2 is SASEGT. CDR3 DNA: TGTGCCAGCAGTCCCCCGGGCAGCCCCATCTCTGGGGCCAACGTCCTGACTTTC. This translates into CASSPPGSPISGANVLTF.

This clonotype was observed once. The CDR3 region is CASSWKETQYF. Here the CDR3 DNA reads TGTGCCAGCAGCTGGAAAGAGACCCAGTACTTC. V gene TRBV7-9 combines with J gene TRBJ2-5; D is undetermined. The CDR3 extends over 11 amino acids. V lost 4 bases and J 3 bases, leaving 3 bases between the germline ends. Germline V lookup: CDR1 SEHNR, CDR2 FQNEAQ (reference sequence). Complete variable domain (other parts from reference TRBV7-9 and TRBJ2-5): DTGVSQNPRHKITKRGQNVTFRCDPISEHNRLYWYRQTLGQGPEFLTYFQNEAQLEKSRLLSDRFSAERPKGSFSTLEIQRTEQGDSAMYLCASSWKETQYFGPGTRLLVL.

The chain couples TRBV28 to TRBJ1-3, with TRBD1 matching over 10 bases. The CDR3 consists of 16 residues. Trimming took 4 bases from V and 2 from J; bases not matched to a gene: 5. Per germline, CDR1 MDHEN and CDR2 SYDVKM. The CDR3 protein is CASSSPGQGTGNTIYF. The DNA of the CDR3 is TGTGCCAGCAGTTCGCCGGGACAGGGGACTGGAAACACCATATATTTT.

The CDR3 nucleotides read TGCAGTGCTAGTAGTACTGCTGACACTGAAGCTTTCTTT. Translated: CSASSTADTEAFF. The chain links TRBV20-1 to TRBJ1-1; no reliable D call. The length of the CDR3 is 13 residues. CDR1 DFQATT and CDR2 SNEGSKA come from the germline V gene (reference sequence). V was trimmed by 3 bases and J by 3 bases, leaving 11 bases between them.

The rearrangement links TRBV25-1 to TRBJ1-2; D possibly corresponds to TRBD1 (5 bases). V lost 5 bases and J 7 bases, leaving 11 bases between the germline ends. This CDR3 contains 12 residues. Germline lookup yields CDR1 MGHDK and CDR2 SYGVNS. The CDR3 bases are TGTGCCAGCAGTCAGGGCCGTCGTGGCTACACCTTC. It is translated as CASSQGRRGYTF.